This TCR beta chain was captured by sequencing in a study of early T cells in non-severe SARS-CoV-2 infection. Study information: From unsorted whole blood, bulk RNA was sequenced, and the chains remained unpaired. Findings and caveats of the study: Reliance on VDJdb matching favored anti-spike CD8 responses; private and CD4 specificities were missed.

A remark on this clonotype: Its matching antigen is unknown.

Molecules of cDNA were individually given unique molecular identifiers that were attached to them. TCRdb reanalysed the 5' RACE reads using MiXCR and keeps one entry per CDR3 protein. The repertoire holds under 85,000 distinct CDR3 sequences, with around 13% as singletons. The germline V gene has CDR1 SGHDN and CDR2 FVKESK. This CDR3 has 14 residues. V lost 4 bases and J 6 bases, leaving 13 bases between the germline ends. The TCR comes from an adult who was a healthcare worker with PCR-confirmed SARS-CoV-2 infection or an uninfected control (not recorded which). Sequenced sample: whole blood. V and J are TRBV14 and TRBJ2-1; D not resolved. The CDR3 here is CASSLVGYGNEQFF. The CDR3 nucleotides are TGTGCCAGCAGCCTGGTAGGGTATGGCAATGAGCAGTTCTTC.